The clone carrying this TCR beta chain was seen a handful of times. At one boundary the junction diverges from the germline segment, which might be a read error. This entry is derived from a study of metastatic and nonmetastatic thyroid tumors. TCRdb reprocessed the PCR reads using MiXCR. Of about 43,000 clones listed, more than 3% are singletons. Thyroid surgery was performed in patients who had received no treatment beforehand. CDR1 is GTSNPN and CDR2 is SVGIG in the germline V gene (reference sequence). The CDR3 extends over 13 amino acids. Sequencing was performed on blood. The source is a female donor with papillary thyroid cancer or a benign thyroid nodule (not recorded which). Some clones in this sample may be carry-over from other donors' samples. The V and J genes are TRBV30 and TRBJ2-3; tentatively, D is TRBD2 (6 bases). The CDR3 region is CAWSNSGTGTQYF. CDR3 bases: TGTGCCTGGAGTAATAGCGGCACAGGTACGCAATATTTT.